A single sample gave rise to the 6 T cell receptor beta chains below, sequenced in a study of OX40 agonist ivuxolimab in advanced cancers. Produced via immunoSEQ multiplex PCR; TCRdb's table is partial and in-frame only. This sample has 50,000 to 70,000 clones, with roughly 89% found just once. The source was CD4+ or CD8+ T cells sorted from blood, collected in a trial of the OX40 agonist ivuxolimab. Receptors originate from an adult with an advanced solid tumor such as melanoma, head and neck, liver or kidney cancer.

This clone was counted a few times. The chain couples TRBV2 to TRBJ2-5; D is uncertain. The V gene's germline CDR1 is SNHLY and CDR2 FYNNEI. V shed 3 bases and J shed 7 bases, with 12 bases lying between them. The CDR3 runs 13 residues. Here the CDR3 reads CASSEYTAGTQYF. The CDR3 DNA reads TGTGCCAGCAGTGAGTACACGGCAGGGACCCAGTACTTC.

This clone was counted between two and nine times. The V gene is TRBV11-2, the J gene TRBJ1-2; unclear D gene. The CDR3 totals 14 residues. With 1 base removed from V and 1 base from J, the gap between germline ends came to 7 bases. Germline CDR1 and CDR2: SGHAT and FQNNGV. CDR3 loop: CASSLGSVNYGYTF. CDR3 sequence (DNA): TGTGCCAGCAGCTTAGGGTCAGTTAACTATGGCTACACCTTC.

The V and J genes are TRBV27 and TRBJ2-1, with 10 bases matching TRBD2. V lost 4 bases to trimming and J lost 3 bases; unmatched junction nucleotides: 9. The CDR3 consists of 17 residues. Germline V gives CDR1 MNHEY, CDR2 SMNVEV (reference sequence). The CDR3 reads CASSSSGGATHYNEQFF. The CDR3 DNA reads TGTGCCAGCAGTTCCAGCGGGGGGGCCACTCACTACAATGAGCAGTTCTTC.

DNA for the CDR3: TGTGCCAGCAGCTCGGGCCTGAGGGAGCAGTACTTC. It is translated as CASSSGLREQYF. This chain joins TRBV6-5 and TRBJ2-7; D call uncertain. The CDR3 runs to 12 residues. CDR1 and CDR2 (germline): MNHEY, SVGAGI. V was cut by 6 bases and J by 7 bases, with 13 bases left in between.

Only one count was recorded for this clone. CDR3 region: CASSPTRTGLNEKLFF. The CDR3 nucleotides read TGTGCCAGCAGCCCCACCCGGACAGGGCTAAATGAAAAACTGTTTTTT. The chain combines TRBV7-9 with TRBJ1-4, with TRBD1 identical over 8 bases. The V and J ends lost 5 bases and 5 bases, in that order; junction bases with no gene match: 10. Germline V gene data show CDR1 as SEHNR and CDR2 as FQNEAQ (reference sequence). This CDR3 contains 16 residues.

The chain uses TRBV15 and TRBJ2-7, with D unclear. CDR3 length: 15 residues. Between the trimmed V and J ends, which lost 0 bases and 4 bases, there was a span of 13 bases. The germline CDR1 and CDR2 sequences are LNHNV and YYDKDF (reference sequence). The CDR3 DNA reads TGTGCCACCAGCAGAGAAAGACTGTTAGAGTACGAGCAGTACTTC. This sequence encodes CATSRERLLEYEQYF.